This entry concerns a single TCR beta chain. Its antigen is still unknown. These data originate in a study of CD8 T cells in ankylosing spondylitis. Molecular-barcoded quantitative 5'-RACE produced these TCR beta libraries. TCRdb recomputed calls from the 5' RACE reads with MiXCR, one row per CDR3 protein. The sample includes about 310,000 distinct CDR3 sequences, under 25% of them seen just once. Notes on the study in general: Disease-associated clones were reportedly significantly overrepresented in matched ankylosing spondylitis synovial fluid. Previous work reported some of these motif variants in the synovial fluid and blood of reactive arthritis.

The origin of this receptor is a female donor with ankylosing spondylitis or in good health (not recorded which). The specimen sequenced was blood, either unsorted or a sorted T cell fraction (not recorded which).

CDR3 nucleotide sequence: TGTGCCAGCAGCGAGAGTCAACAAACAGGGGGCTATCCCACCCATGAGCAGTTCTTC. Translating gives CASSESQQTGGYPTHEQFF. The rearrangement links TRBV9 to TRBJ2-1; the match to TRBD1 covers 9 bases. Losses at the gene ends were 3 bases for V and 8 bases for J; bases not matched to a gene: 21. This CDR3 has 19 amino acids. CDR1 is SGDLS, CDR2 YYNGEE, per germline.